This TCR beta chain stems from a study of OX40 agonist ivuxolimab in advanced cancers. About the study: The treatment was a fully human IgG2 OX40 agonist, ivuxolimab. Each dose-escalation patient presented with hepatocellular carcinoma, melanoma, renal cell or head and neck cancer.

This table comes from immunoSEQ multiplex PCR, and its TCRdb copy is limited to in-frame clones, with some not included. The sample holds about 78,000 clones, about 80% seen once. Patients were ineligible given autoimmune disease history or systemic immunosuppression. The CDR3 spans 14 residues. Per germline, CDR1 WNHNN and CDR2 SYGVQD (reference sequence). Losses at the gene ends were 7 bases for V and 3 bases for J; bases not matched to a gene: 7. The sample was CD4+ or CD8+ T cells sorted from blood, taken in a trial of the OX40 agonist ivuxolimab. This chain links TRBV10-1 with TRBJ2-7, with 9 bases that match TRBD1. The receptor's source is an adult with an advanced solid tumor such as melanoma, head and neck, liver or kidney cancer. DNA of the CDR3: TGCGCCAGCACCGCGGACAGGGGACGCTACGAGCAGTACGTC. Its protein is CASTADRGRYEQYV.